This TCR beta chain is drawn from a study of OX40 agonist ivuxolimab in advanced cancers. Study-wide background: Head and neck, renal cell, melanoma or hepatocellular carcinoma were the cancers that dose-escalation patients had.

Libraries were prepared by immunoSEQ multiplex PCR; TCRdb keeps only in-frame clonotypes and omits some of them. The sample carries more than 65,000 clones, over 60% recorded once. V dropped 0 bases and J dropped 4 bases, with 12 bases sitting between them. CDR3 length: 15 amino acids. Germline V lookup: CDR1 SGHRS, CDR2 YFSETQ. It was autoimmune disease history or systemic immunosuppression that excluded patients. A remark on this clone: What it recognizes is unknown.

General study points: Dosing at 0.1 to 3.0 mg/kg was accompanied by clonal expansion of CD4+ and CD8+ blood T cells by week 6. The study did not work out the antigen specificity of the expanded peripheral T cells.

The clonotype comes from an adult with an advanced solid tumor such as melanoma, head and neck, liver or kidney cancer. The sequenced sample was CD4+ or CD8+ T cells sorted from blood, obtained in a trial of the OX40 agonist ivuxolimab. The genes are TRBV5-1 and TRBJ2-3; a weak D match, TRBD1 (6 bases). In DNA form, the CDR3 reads TGCGCCAGCAGCTTGGAAGGGGGAGCCCCAGATACGCAGTATTTT. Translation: CASSLEGGAPDTQYF.